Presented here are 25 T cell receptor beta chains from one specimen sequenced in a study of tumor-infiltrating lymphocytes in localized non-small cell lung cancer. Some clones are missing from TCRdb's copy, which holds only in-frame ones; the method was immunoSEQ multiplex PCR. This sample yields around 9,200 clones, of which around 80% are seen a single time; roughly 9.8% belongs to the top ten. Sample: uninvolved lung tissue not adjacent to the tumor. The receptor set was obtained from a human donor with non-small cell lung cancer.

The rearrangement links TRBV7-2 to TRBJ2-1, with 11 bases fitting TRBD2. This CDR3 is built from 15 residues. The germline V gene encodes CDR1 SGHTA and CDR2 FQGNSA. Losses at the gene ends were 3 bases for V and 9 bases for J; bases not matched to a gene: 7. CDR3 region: CASSFSGRASSEQFF. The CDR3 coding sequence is TGTGCCAGCAGCTTTAGCGGGAGGGCCTCGAGTGAGCAGTTCTTC.

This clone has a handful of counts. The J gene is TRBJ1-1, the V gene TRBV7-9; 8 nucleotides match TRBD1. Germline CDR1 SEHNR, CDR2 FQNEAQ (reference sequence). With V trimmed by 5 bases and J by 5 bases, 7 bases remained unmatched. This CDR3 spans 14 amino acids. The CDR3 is CASSPQGDRTEAFF. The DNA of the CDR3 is TGTGCCAGCAGCCCACAGGGGGACAGAACTGAAGCTTTCTTT.

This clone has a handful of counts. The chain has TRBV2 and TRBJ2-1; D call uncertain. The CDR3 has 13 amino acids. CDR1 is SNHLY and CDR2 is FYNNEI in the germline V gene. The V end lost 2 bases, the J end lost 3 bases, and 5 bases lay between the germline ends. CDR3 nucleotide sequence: TGTGCCAGCAGTGAATGGGACTACAATGAGCAGTTCTTC. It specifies CASSEWDYNEQFF.

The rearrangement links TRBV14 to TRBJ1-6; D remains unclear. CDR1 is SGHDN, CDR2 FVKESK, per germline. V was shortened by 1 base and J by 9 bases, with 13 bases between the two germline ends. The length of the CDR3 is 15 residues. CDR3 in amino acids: CASSQGARRSSPLHF. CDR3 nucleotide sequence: TGTGCCAGCAGCCAAGGGGCCCGAAGGAGTTCACCCCTCCACTTT.

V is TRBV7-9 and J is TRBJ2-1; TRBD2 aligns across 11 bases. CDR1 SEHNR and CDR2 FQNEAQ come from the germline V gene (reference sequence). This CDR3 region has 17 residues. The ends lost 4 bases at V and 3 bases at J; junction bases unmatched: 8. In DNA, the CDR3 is TGTGCCAGCAGCTCGGATGGGACTAGCGGAGACTACAATGAGCAGTTCTTC. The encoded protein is CASSSDGTSGDYNEQFF. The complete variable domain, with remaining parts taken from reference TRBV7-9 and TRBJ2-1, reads DTGVSQNPRHKITKRGQNVTFRCDPISEHNRLYWYRQTLGQGPEFLTYFQNEAQLEKSRLLSDRFSAERPKGSFSTLEIQRTEQGDSAMYLCASSSDGTSGDYNEQFFGPGTRLTVL.

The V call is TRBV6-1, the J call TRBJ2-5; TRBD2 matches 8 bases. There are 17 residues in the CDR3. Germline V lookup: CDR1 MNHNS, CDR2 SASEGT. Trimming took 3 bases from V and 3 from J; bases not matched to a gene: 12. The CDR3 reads CASSDGSSGWAKETQYF. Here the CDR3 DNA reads TGTGCCAGCAGTGACGGTTCTAGCGGGTGGGCTAAAGAGACCCAGTACTTC.

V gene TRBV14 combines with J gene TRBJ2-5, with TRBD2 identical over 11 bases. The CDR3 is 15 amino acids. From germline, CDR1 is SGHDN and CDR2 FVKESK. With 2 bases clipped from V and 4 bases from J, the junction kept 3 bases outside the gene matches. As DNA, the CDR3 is TGTGCCAGCAGCCAATTACTAGCGGGAGTAGAGACCCAGTACTTC. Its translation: CASSQLLAGVETQYF.

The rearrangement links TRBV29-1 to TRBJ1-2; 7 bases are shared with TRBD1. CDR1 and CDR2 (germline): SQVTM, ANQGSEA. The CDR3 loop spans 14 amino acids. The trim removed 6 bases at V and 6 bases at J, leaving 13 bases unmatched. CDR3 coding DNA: TGCAGCGTCGCGAAATCGGACAGGAGGAATGGCTACACCTTC. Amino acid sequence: CSVAKSDRRNGYTF.

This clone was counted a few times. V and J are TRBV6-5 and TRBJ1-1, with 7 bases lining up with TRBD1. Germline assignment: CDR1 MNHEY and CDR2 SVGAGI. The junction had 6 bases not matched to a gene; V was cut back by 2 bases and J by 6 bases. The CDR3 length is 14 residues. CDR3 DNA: TGTGCCAGCAGTTACCTACAGGGGCTGTCTGAAGCTTTCTTT. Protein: CASSYLQGLSEAFF.

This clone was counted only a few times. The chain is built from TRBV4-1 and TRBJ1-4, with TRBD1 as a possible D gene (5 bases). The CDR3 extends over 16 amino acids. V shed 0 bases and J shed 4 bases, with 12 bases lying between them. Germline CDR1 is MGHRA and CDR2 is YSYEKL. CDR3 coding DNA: TGCGCCAGCAGCCAAGATCGGGGGTTAAGTAATGAAAAACTGTTTTTT. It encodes CASSQDRGLSNEKLFF.

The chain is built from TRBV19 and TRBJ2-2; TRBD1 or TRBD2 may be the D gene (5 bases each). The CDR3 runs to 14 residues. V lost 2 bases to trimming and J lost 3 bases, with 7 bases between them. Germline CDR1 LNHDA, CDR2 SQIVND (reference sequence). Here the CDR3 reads CASSIMGDTGELFF. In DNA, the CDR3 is TGTGCCAGTAGTATAATGGGGGACACCGGGGAGCTGTTTTTT. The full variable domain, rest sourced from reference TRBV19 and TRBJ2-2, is DGGITQSPKYLFRKEGQNVTLSCEQNLNHDAMYWYRQDPGQGLRLIYYSQIVNDFQKGDIAEGYSVSREKKESFPLTVTSAQKNPTAFYLCASSIMGDTGELFFGEGSRLTVL.

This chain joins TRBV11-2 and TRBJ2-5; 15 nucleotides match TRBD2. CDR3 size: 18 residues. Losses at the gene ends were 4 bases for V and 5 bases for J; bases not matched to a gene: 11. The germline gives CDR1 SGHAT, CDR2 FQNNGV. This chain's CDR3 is CASSSRGLAGGRLETQYF. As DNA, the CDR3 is TGTGCCAGCAGCTCCCGTGGACTAGCGGGAGGGCGTTTGGAGACCCAGTACTTC.

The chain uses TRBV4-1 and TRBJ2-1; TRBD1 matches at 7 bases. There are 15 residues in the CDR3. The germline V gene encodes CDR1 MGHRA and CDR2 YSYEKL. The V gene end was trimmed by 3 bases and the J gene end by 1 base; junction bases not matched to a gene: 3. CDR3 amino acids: CASSQTGNSYNEQFF. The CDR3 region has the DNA TGCGCCAGCAGCCAGACAGGGAATTCCTACAATGAGCAGTTCTTC.

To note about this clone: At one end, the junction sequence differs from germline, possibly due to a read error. This chain's CDR3 is CAGSSRRDSTGELFF. Written as DNA, the CDR3 is TGTGCCGGCAGTTCCCGTCGGGACAGTACCGGGGAGCTGTTTTTT. This sequence joins TRBV6-5 and TRBJ2-2, with TRBD1 matching 7 bases. The CDR3 totals 15 residues. The germline CDR1 and CDR2 sequences are MNHEY and SVGAGI.

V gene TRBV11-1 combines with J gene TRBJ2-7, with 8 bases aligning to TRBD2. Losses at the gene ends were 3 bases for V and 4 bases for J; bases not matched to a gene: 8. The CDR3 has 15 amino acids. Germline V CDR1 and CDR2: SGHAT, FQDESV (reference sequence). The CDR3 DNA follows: TGTGCCAGCAGCTTTCTTAGCGGGACGACTTACGAGCAGTACTTC. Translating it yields CASSFLSGTTYEQYF.

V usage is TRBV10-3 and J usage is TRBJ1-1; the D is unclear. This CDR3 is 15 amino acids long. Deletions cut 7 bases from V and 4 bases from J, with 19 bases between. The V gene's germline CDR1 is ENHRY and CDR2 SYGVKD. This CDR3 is CAITRRSRMTTEAFF. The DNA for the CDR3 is TGTGCCATCACGAGGCGGAGTCGGATGACCACTGAAGCTTTCTTT.

CDR3 in DNA: TGTGCCAGCAGCTCCCGGCAGCCGGGCTTCTTCTCTTCCTACAATGAGCAGTTCTTC. The encoded protein is CASSSRQPGFFSSYNEQFF. The V call is TRBV7-6, the J call TRBJ2-1; no clear D. Deletions cut 4 bases from V and 1 base from J, with 23 bases between. From germline, CDR1 is SGHVS and CDR2 FNYEAQ. The CDR3 extends over 19 amino acids.

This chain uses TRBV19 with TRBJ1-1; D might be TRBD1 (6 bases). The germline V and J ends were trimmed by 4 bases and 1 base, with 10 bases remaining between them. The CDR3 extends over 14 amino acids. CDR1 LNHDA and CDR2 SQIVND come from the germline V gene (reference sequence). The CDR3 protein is CASSTGQWNTEAFF. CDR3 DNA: TGTGCCAGTAGTACCGGACAGTGGAACACTGAAGCTTTCTTT.

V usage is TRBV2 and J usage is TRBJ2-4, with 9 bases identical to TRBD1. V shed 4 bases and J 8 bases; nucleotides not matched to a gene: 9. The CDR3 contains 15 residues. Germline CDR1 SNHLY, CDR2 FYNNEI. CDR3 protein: CASSVLQGARDIQYF. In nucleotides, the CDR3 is TGTGCCAGCAGTGTCTTACAGGGGGCGCGGGACATTCAGTACTTC.

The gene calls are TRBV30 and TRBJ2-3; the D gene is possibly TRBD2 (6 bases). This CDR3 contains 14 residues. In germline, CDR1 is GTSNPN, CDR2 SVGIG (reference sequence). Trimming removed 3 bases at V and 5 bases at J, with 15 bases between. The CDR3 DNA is TGTGCCTGGAGGGGACTTTGGGGCCTAGATACGCAGTATTTT. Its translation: CAWRGLWGLDTQYF.

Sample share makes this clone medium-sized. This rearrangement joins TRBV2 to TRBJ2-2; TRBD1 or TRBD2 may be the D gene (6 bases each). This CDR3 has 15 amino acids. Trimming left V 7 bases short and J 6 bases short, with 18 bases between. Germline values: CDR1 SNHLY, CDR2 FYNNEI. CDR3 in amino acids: CASNPQTGAAGELFF. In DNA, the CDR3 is TGTGCCAGCAATCCCCAGACGGGGGCTGCCGGGGAGCTGTTTTTT.

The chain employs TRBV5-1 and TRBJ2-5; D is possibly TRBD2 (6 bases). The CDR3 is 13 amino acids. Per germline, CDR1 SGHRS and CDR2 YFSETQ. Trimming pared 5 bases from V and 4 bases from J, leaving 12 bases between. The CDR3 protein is CASRTWGVETQYF. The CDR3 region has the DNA TGCGCCAGCAGAACGTGGGGGGTAGAGACCCAGTACTTC.

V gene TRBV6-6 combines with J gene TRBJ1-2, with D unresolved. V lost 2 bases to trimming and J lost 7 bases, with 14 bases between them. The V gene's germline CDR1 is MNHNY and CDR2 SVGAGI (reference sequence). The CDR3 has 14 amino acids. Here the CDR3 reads CASSYRRDGGGYTF. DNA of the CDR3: TGTGCCAGCAGTTACCGTCGTGATGGAGGTGGCTACACCTTC.

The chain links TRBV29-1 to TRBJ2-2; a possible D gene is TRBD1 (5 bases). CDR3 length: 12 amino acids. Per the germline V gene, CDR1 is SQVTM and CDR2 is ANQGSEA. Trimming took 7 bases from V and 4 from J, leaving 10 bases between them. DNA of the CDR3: TGCAGCGCTACAGGCTTCACCGGGGAGCTGTTTTTT. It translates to CSATGFTGELFF.

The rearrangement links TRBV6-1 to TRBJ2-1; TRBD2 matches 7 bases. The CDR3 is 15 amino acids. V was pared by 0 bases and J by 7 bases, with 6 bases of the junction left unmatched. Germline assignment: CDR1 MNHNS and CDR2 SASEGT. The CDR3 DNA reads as TGTGCCAGCAGTGAAGCGGGAGGGCCCGTTAATGAGCAGTTCTTC. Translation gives CASSEAGGPVNEQFF.